These 19 T cell receptor beta chains were sequenced from one sample in a study of T-cell memory formation after mild COVID-19. TCRdb itself ran the 5' RACE reads through MiXCR, one entry per CDR3 protein. Altogether under 200,000 distinct CDR3 sequences are present, approximately 12% being singletons, with the ten largest covering 3% to 4%. Material: PBMCs or a T cell subset sorted from them (not recorded which). Receptors originate from a man aged 18-30 years who had mild COVID-19 (a few samples of this study predate the infection). Cell type and time point are not known.

This clonotype was picked up many times. The chain couples TRBV20-1 to TRBJ1-4; D not certain. In germline, CDR1 is DFQATT, CDR2 SNEGSKA (reference sequence). CDR3 size: 12 residues. V was trimmed by 3 bases and J by 5 bases, leaving 7 bases between them. The CDR3 bases are TGCAGTGCTAGGAAAGCAAATGAAAAACTGTTTTTT. Translated: CSARKANEKLFF.

The CDR3 DNA is TGTGCCAGCAGCCCTGTCCCGGGAAACTCTGGGGCCAACGTCCTGACTTTC. It encodes CASSPVPGNSGANVLTF. The chain has TRBV5-6 and TRBJ2-6, with D perhaps matching TRBD2 (5 bases). V was pared by 4 bases and J by 0 bases, with 14 bases between. There are 17 residues in the CDR3. Germline assignment: CDR1 SGHDT and CDR2 YYEEEE.

The sample holds many counts of this clonotype. The chain carries TRBV6-2 or TRBV6-3 and TRBJ2-4; possible D gene TRBD1, 7 bases. The length of the CDR3 is 14 residues. V was trimmed by 4 bases and J by 6 bases, leaving 13 bases between them. Germline CDR1 MNHEY, CDR2 SVGEGT. The CDR3 bases are TGTGCCAGCAGTTCGGGGGACAGTTTAAACATTCAGTACTTC. This sequence encodes CASSSGDSLNIQYF.

About this clonotype itself: With a much larger clone just one base away, this may be a read error. The chain joins TRBV5-1 to TRBJ2-3; D perhaps matches TRBD1 (5 bases). V was shortened by 4 bases and J by 4 bases, with 13 bases between the two germline ends. Germline V gene sequence: CDR1 SGHRS, CDR2 YFSETQ. This CDR3 has 14 amino acids. This chain's CDR3 is CASSVQGSPDTQYF. The CDR3 nucleotides read TGCGCCAGCAGCGTCCAGGGTTCCCCAGATACGCAGTATTTT.

This clonotype was picked up a small number of times. The chain joins TRBV10-3 to TRBJ2-3; D possibly uses TRBD1 or TRBD2 (6 bases each). The germline V gene encodes CDR1 ENHRY and CDR2 SYGVKD. This CDR3 region has 18 residues. With 2 bases removed from V and 4 bases from J, the gap between germline ends came to 22 bases. CDR3 nucleotides: TGTGCCATCAGTGAGCCTCGAGGGGGGCCAGGGACCGCAGATACGCAGTATTTT. Translation gives CAISEPRGGPGTADTQYF.

This clonotype appeared many times. The rearrangement uses TRBV4-1 and TRBJ2-3; 7 bases line up with TRBD1. Germline V lookup: CDR1 MGHRA, CDR2 YSYEKL. The CDR3 contains 15 residues. V lost 4 bases to trimming and J lost 4 bases; unmatched junction nucleotides: 8. Here the CDR3 reads CASSRPGTVSDTQYF. CDR3 bases: TGCGCCAGCAGCCGTCCCGGGACAGTTTCAGATACGCAGTATTTT.

This clonotype was detected a few times. The V call is TRBV7-8, the J call TRBJ1-5; a possible D gene is TRBD1 (6 bases). Germline CDR1 SGHVS, CDR2 FQNEAQ. The V and J ends lost 4 bases and 0 bases respectively, with 10 bases between them. CDR3 length equals 15 residues. The CDR3 bases are TGTGCCAGCAGCTGGGACACCCGTAGCAATCAGCCCCAGCATTTT. It yields the protein CASSWDTRSNQPQHF.

This clonotype came up a few times. The chain uses TRBV20-1 and TRBJ1-1; 11 bases are a match to TRBD1. Germline V gives CDR1 DFQATT, CDR2 SNEGSKA (reference sequence). The CDR3 has 13 residues. The junction had 5 bases not matched to a gene; V was cut back by 5 bases and J by 6 bases. DNA of the CDR3: TGCAGTGCTGGGACAGGGGGAAGCTCTGAAGCTTTCTTT. Its translation is CSAGTGGSSEAFF.

This clonotype appeared a few times. The V call is TRBV12-3 or TRBV12-4, the J call TRBJ2-3, with 8 positions matching TRBD2. CDR3 length: 15 residues. Losses at the gene ends were 6 bases for V and 6 bases for J; bases not matched to a gene: 11. This chain's CDR3 is CASSPLAGLLDTQYF. CDR3 in DNA: TGTGCCAGCAGCCCTCTAGCGGGCCTGTTGGATACGCAGTATTTT.

This clonotype was recorded a few times. This sequence joins TRBV5-5 and TRBJ2-2; D gene ambiguous. There are 14 residues in the CDR3. The V gene lost 4 bases and the J gene lost 0 bases, with 7 bases spanning the gap. The germline gives CDR1 SGHKS, CDR2 YYEKEE (reference sequence). CDR3 region: CASSPAANTGELFF. In nucleotides, the CDR3 is TGTGCCAGCAGCCCCGCCGCGAACACCGGGGAGCTGTTTTTT.

This clonotype was counted between two and nine times. The chain couples TRBV11-2 to TRBJ2-3; 9 bases align to TRBD2. J lost 5 bases, V lost 0 bases, and 3 bases had no gene match. Germline lookup yields CDR1 SGHAT and CDR2 FQNNGV. CDR3 size: 15 residues. The CDR3 sequence: CASSLERGGLDTQYF. The CDR3 nucleotides are TGTGCCAGCAGCTTAGAGCGGGGGGGCCTAGATACGCAGTATTTT. The variable domain in full, with the rest retrieved from reference TRBV11-2 and TRBJ2-3, is EAGVAQSPRYKIIEKRQSVAFWCNPISGHATLYWYQQILGQGPKLLIQFQNNGVVDDSQLPKDRFSAERLKGVDSTLKIQPAKLEDSAVYLCASSLERGGLDTQYFGPGTRLTVL.

This CDR3 is CASSRTGGKGEKLFF. The CDR3 region has the DNA TGTGCCAGCAGCCGAACAGGGGGCAAGGGTGAAAAACTGTTTTTT. The chain recombines TRBV9 with TRBJ1-4; 9 bases agree with TRBD1. V shed 4 bases and J 7 bases; nucleotides not matched to a gene: 8. The CDR3 length is 15 residues. The germline V gene has CDR1 SGDLS and CDR2 YYNGEE.

This clonotype showed up just a few times. This chain joins TRBV6-2 or TRBV6-3 and TRBJ2-3; 10 bases map to TRBD2. This CDR3 contains 15 residues. Germline CDR1 reads MNHEY; CDR2 reads SVGEGT. The ends lost 5 bases at V and 4 bases at J; junction bases unmatched: 6. DNA for the CDR3: TGTGCCAGCAGTCCGGGACTAGCGCCCCCAGATACGCAGTATTTT. Encoded protein: CASSPGLAPPDTQYF.

The chain carries TRBV6-5 and TRBJ2-3; no reliable D call. V shed 2 bases and J shed 0 bases, with 9 bases lying between them. This CDR3 region has 15 residues. Germline values: CDR1 MNHEY, CDR2 SVGAGI. The CDR3 nucleotides read TGTGCCAGCAGTTACGCGGCAGCTAGCACAGATACGCAGTATTTT. This encodes CASSYAAASTDTQYF.

In its sample, this clonotype was seen many times. The CDR3 here is CASSYSKGLNTEAFF. The CDR3 DNA is TGTGCCAGCAGTTACTCTAAGGGATTGAACACTGAAGCTTTCTTT. The chain is built from TRBV6-6 and TRBJ1-1; no reliable D call. CDR1 MNHNY and CDR2 SVGAGI come from the germline V gene (reference sequence). This CDR3 region has 15 residues. Deletions cut 0 bases from V and 0 bases from J, with 8 bases between.

The V gene is TRBV29-1, the J gene TRBJ2-5, with D unresolved. CDR3 length: 10 residues. Germline V CDR1 and CDR2: SQVTM, ANQGSEA. The V end lost 6 bases, the J end lost 5 bases, and 7 bases lay between the germline ends. The CDR3 sequence: CSVDRETQYF. The CDR3 nucleotides are TGCAGCGTCGACCGCGAGACCCAGTACTTC.

The sample holds a few counts of this clonotype. This chain uses TRBV7-2 with TRBJ1-1, with unresolved D. CDR1 and CDR2 (germline): SGHTA, FQGNSA. With 7 bases removed from V and 5 bases from J, the gap between germline ends came to 17 bases. CDR3 length: 14 amino acids. Written as DNA, the CDR3 is TGTGCCAGCAACTCAAGAGGTTCGGGGACTGAAGCTTTCTTT. Amino acid sequence: CASNSRGSGTEAFF.

This clonotype appeared a few times. V usage is TRBV3-1 and J usage is TRBJ1-1; D is unresolved. In germline, CDR1 is LGHDT, CDR2 YNNKEL (reference sequence). The CDR3 sequence is 14 residues long. V was clipped by 0 bases and J by 1 base, with 6 bases between them. The CDR3 nucleotides read TGTGCCAGCAGCCAAGACTCCGGGAACACTGAAGCTTTCTTT. It codes for CASSQDSGNTEAFF.

V is TRBV7-2 and J is TRBJ2-6; 7 positions agree with TRBD1. The CDR3 runs to 19 residues. The trim removed 4 bases at V and 0 bases at J, leaving 12 bases unmatched. The germline CDR1 and CDR2 sequences are SGHTA and FQGNSA. Here the CDR3 DNA reads TGTGCCAGCAGCTCAGAACTCGGGACAGTTTTCTCTGGGGCCAACGTCCTGACTTTC. Its protein is CASSSELGTVFSGANVLTF.